A selection of T cell receptor beta chains follows, all from one sample in a study of human T cells and chemical hapten exposure. One entry per CDR3 protein, called by TCRdb with MiXCR from the RACE reads. The top ten clones hold 3% to 4.5% of a sample with under 120,000 distinct CDR3 sequences, 11% of them seen once. This specimen consisted of whole blood, obtained in connection with sensitization to the hapten diphenylcyclopropenone (DPC). Every receptor here comes from a woman between 35 and 50 years old with alopecia areata. Some clones in this sample may be carry-over from other donors' samples. Both conserved end residues are part of each CDR3. A D gene is named only where the DNA matches it firmly. For some rows the clone size is stated as once, few or many, or as a class when expanded; others skip it.

>TRBJ2-5|TRBD2|15|many|TRBV7-8
CASSSGLARQETQYF
TGTGCCAGCAGCTCGGGACTAGCCCGTCAAGAGACCCAGTACTTC
>TRBJ1-5|.|12|few|TRBV6-5
CASSFPDQPQHF
TGTGCCAGCAGTTTCCCTGATCAGCCCCAGCATTTT
>TRBJ2-7|.|11|few|TRBV29-1
CSVLKTREQYF
TGCAGCGTTTTAAAAACGAGAGAGCAGTACTTC
>TRBJ2-7|.|14|.|TRBV6-5
CASSYGESSYEQYF
TGTGCCAGCAGTTACGGGGAGAGCTCCTACGAGCAGTACTTC
>TRBJ2-5|.|14|many|TRBV2
CASGGQLAQETQYF
TGTGCCAGCGGAGGACAGTTAGCACAAGAGACCCAGTACTTC
>TRBJ1-1|.|16|.|TRBV4-2
CASSPRFSGGGTEAFF
TGTGCCAGCAGCCCTCGATTTTCCGGGGGAGGCACTGAAGCTTTCTTT
>TRBJ2-2|.|16|.|TRBV7-6
CASSLQHPTNTGELFF
TGTGCCAGCAGCTTACAGCATCCCACGAACACCGGGGAGCTGTTTTTT
>TRBJ2-7|TRBD1|14|.|TRBV28
CASSRTGGTYEQYF
TGTGCCAGCAGTCGGACAGGGGGAACCTACGAGCAGTACTTC
>TRBJ2-7|TRBD2|14|few|TRBV20-1
CSASPASGTYEQYF
TGCAGTGCAAGCCCGGCTAGCGGAACCTACGAGCAGTACTTC
>TRBJ2-2|TRBD1|15|few|TRBV12-3/TRBV12-4
CASSTRTGNTGELFF
TGTGCCAGCAGTACCAGGACAGGGAACACCGGGGAGCTGTTTTTT
>TRBJ2-3|TRBD2|15|many|TRBV6-5
CASSYGGLSTDTQYF
TGTGCCAGCAGTTATGGGGGACTAAGCACAGATACGCAGTATTTT
>TRBJ2-2|.|13|.|TRBV7-2
CASSFQGSGELFF
TGTGCCAGCAGCTTCCAGGGATCCGGGGAGCTGTTTTTT
>TRBJ1-1|TRBD1|13|.|TRBV20-1
CSARGQGWTEAFF
TGCAGTGCTAGGGGACAGGGTTGGACTGAAGCTTTCTTT
>TRBJ1-1|.|13|.|TRBV6-6
CASSYGEVAEAFF
TGTGCCAGCAGTTACGGGGAAGTGGCTGAAGCTTTCTTT
>TRBJ1-4|.|12|many|TRBV12-3/TRBV12-4
CASSQGGEKLFF
TGTGCCAGCTCACAAGGAGGAGAAAAACTGTTTTTT
>TRBJ2-7|.|15|many|TRBV20-1
CSARVEAVSPYEQYF
TGCAGTGCTAGAGTTGAGGCGGTTTCCCCTTACGAGCAGTACTTC
>TRBJ1-1|.|15|.|TRBV3-1
CPSSQGRDMNTEAFF
TGTCCCAGCAGCCAAGGCAGGGATATGAACACTGAAGCTTTCTTT
>TRBJ2-3|.|14|few|TRBV7-9
CASSLAGTPDTQYF
TGTGCCAGCAGCTTGGCAGGGACCCCAGATACGCAGTATTTT
>TRBJ1-4|TRBD1|13|many|TRBV29-1
CSAGSREGASEFF
TGCAGCGCTGGGAGTCGAGAGGGGGCTTCGGAGTTTTTT